The 24 T cell receptor beta chains below come from one sample, sequenced in a study of metastatic and nonmetastatic thyroid tumors. All patients were treatment-naive before thyroid surgery. With MiXCR, TCRdb reprocessed the PCR reads. The sample records tens of thousands of clones, roughly 12% being singletons. The source material was blood. The receptors come from a female donor with papillary thyroid cancer or a benign thyroid nodule (not recorded which). Some clones in this sample may be carry-over from other donors' samples.

This clone was seen many times. CDR3 residues: CASSQAVFSGTDTQYF. The DNA of the CDR3 is TGCGCCAGCAGCCAAGCGGTTTTTAGCGGCACAGATACGCAGTATTTT. This chain links TRBV4-3 with TRBJ2-3; tentative D call: TRBD2 (5 bases). The CDR3 is 16 amino acids. V lost 1 base and J 1 base, leaving 12 bases between the germline ends. Germline values: CDR1 LGHNA, CDR2 YSLEER.

This clone was found many times. V is TRBV2 and J is TRBJ1-5; D gene unclear. Germline lookup yields CDR1 SNHLY and CDR2 FYNNEI. The CDR3 loop spans 13 amino acids. V was shortened by 5 bases and J by 0 bases, with 5 bases between the two germline ends. Here the CDR3 DNA reads TGTGCCAGCAGTACTTATAGCAATCAGCCCCAGCATTTT. Residues: CASSTYSNQPQHF.

This clone was seen at least ten times. The CDR3 region has the DNA TGTGCCAGCAGGACCCATGGAGAGTTTCGCACTGAAGCTTTCTTT. Translation: CASRTHGEFRTEAFF. This sequence joins TRBV28 and TRBJ1-1, with no clear D. Germline lookup yields CDR1 MDHEN and CDR2 SYDVKM. The V end lost 6 bases, the J end lost 4 bases, and 18 bases lay between the germline ends. The CDR3 is 15 amino acids.

This clone was counted many times. J is TRBJ2-1 and V is TRBV5-1; 7 bases match TRBD1. The germline CDR1 and CDR2 sequences are SGHRS and YFSETQ. The CDR3 runs 13 residues. J was trimmed by 7 bases and V by 4 bases; bases with no gene match: 5. CDR3 nucleotides: TGCGCCAGCAGCAAACTACAGGGGAATGAGCAGTTCTTC. Its protein is CASSKLQGNEQFF. Full variable domain (rest looked up from reference TRBV5-1 and TRBJ2-1): KAGVTQTPRYLIKTRGQQVTLSCSPISGHRSVSWYQQTPGQGLQFLFEYFSETQRNKGNFPGRFSGRQFSNSRSEMNVSTLELGDSALYLCASSKLQGNEQFFGPGTRLTVL.

This clone has at least ten counts. The V call is TRBV20-1, the J call TRBJ1-5, with D perhaps matching TRBD1 (5 bases). This CDR3 region has 16 residues. V was pared by 1 base and J by 0 bases, with 13 bases between. Germline V gene data show CDR1 as DFQATT and CDR2 as SNEGSKA (reference sequence). CDR3 loop: CSARGGRQFSNQPQHF. The CDR3 nucleotides read TGCAGTGCTAGAGGGGGAAGACAGTTTAGCAATCAGCCCCAGCATTTT.

This clone was seen at least ten times. The chain recombines TRBV7-9 with TRBJ2-7; 7 bases line up with TRBD1. Looked up from germline, CDR1 is SEHNR and CDR2 is FQNEAQ (reference sequence). V dropped 5 bases and J dropped 0; count of bases not matched to a gene: 7. The CDR3 consists of 15 residues. The CDR3 region has the DNA TGTGCCAGCAGCCAAGACAGGGCTTACTCCTACGAGCAGTACTTC. Amino acids: CASSQDRAYSYEQYF.

This clone showed up just a few times. The chain recombines TRBV3-1 with TRBJ2-7; perhaps TRBD1 as D (5 bases). V lost 2 bases and J lost 3, with 5 bases in between. The CDR3 contains 12 residues. Germline CDR1 is LGHDT and CDR2 is YNNKEL (reference sequence). CDR3 protein: CASSQQGYEQYF. CDR3 sequence (DNA): TGTGCCAGCAGCCAACAGGGCTACGAGCAGTACTTC.

This clone has at least ten counts. The chain is built from TRBV19 and TRBJ1-1; D gene ambiguous. The length of the CDR3 is 14 residues. V gave up 3 bases and J gave up 0 bases, with 8 bases separating them. Germline CDR1 and CDR2: LNHDA and SQIVND (reference sequence). CDR3 amino acids: CASSMGRMNTEAFF. The DNA of the CDR3 is TGTGCCAGTAGTATGGGCCGTATGAACACTGAAGCTTTCTTT. The full variable domain, with the rest looked up from reference TRBV19 and TRBJ1-1, is DGGITQSPKYLFRKEGQNVTLSCEQNLNHDAMYWYRQDPGQGLRLIYYSQIVNDFQKGDIAEGYSVSREKKESFPLTVTSAQKNPTAFYLCASSMGRMNTEAFFGQGTRLTVV.

The table lists this clone with many counts. The chain joins TRBV20-1 to TRBJ2-7, with D possibly being TRBD1 or TRBD2 (5 bases each). Trimming left V 0 bases short and J 2 bases short, with 11 bases between. Germline loops: CDR1 DFQATT, CDR2 SNEGSKA (reference sequence). The CDR3 sequence is 14 residues long. CDR3 bases: TGCAGTGCTAGAGATGAGGGGTCCCCCTACGAGCAGTACTTC. Translation gives CSARDEGSPYEQYF.

This clone was observed a handful of times. This rearrangement joins TRBV12-3 or TRBV12-4 to TRBJ2-7; D is unclear. The CDR3 runs 11 residues. V lost 3 bases and J 4 bases, leaving 4 bases between the germline ends. CDR3 protein: CASSFGYEQYF. The CDR3 DNA reads as TGTGCCAGCAGTTTTGGGTACGAGCAGTACTTC.

Many counts were recorded for this clone. V and J are TRBV19 and TRBJ2-1; a weak D match, TRBD2 (6 bases). The germline V gene encodes CDR1 LNHDA and CDR2 SQIVND (reference sequence). Trimming left V 4 bases short and J 4 bases short, with 11 bases between. CDR3 length: 14 residues. The CDR3 DNA reads TGTGCCAGTAGTACCCGGGACTGGTACAATGAGCAGTTCTTC. It codes for CASSTRDWYNEQFF.

This clone was counted ten times or more. J is TRBJ2-7 and V is TRBV28, with D perhaps given as TRBD1 or TRBD2 (5 bases each). Between the trimmed V and J ends, which lost 2 bases and 2 bases, there was a span of 16 bases. The CDR3 is 16 amino acids. Germline lookup yields CDR1 MDHEN and CDR2 SYDVKM. CDR3 DNA: TGTGCCAGCAGTTTAAGTGGGGGTGGCCCTACCTACGAGCAGTACTTC. Protein: CASSLSGGGPTYEQYF.

V is TRBV20-1 and J is TRBJ2-7; tentatively, D is TRBD1 (5 bases). The CDR3 consists of 14 residues. Germline V CDR1 and CDR2: DFQATT, SNEGSKA (reference sequence). V was cut by 0 bases and J by 0 bases, with 9 bases left in between. CDR3 sequence: CSAREDSSSYEQYF. The CDR3, as DNA: TGCAGTGCTAGAGAAGACAGTAGCTCCTACGAGCAGTACTTC.

This clone came up many times. CDR3 bases: TGTGCCAGCAGTTACTATCGGACTAGGGTTATAGAGACCCAGTACTTC. Translated: CASSYYRTRVIETQYF. The J gene is TRBJ2-5, the V gene TRBV6-6, with 7 bases fitting TRBD2. Germline-derived CDR1 and CDR2 are MNHNY and SVGAGI (reference sequence). There are 16 residues in the CDR3. Trimming at V came to 1 base and at J to 4 bases, leaving 9 bases not matched to a gene.

This clone was seen repeatedly, ten times or more. The chain combines TRBV28 with TRBJ1-1; 7 nucleotides agree with TRBD1. The CDR3 length is 16 residues. Germline lookup yields CDR1 MDHEN and CDR2 SYDVKM. The trim removed 3 bases at V and 0 bases at J, leaving 7 bases unmatched. This CDR3 reads CASSFGTVLMNTEAFF. The CDR3 nucleotides are TGTGCCAGCAGTTTTGGGACAGTCCTAATGAACACTGAAGCTTTCTTT.

V usage is TRBV6-2 or TRBV6-3 and J usage is TRBJ2-7; possible D gene TRBD1, 5 bases. The CDR3 is made up of 15 amino acids. The V and J ends lost 6 bases and 6 bases respectively, with 21 bases between them. Germline V gene data show CDR1 as MNHEY and CDR2 as SVGEGT. CDR3 coding DNA: TGTGCCAGCAGCCTGGTGGGGATCGCGCAGGGCGAGCAGTACTTC. Residues: CASSLVGIAQGEQYF.

This clone showed up many times. V and J are TRBV7-2 and TRBJ2-7, with D perhaps TRBD2 (5 bases). This CDR3 contains 13 residues. Germline assignment: CDR1 SGHTA and CDR2 FQGNSA. Trimming removed 5 bases from V and 2 bases from J, with 10 bases in between. The CDR3 coding sequence is TGTGCCAGCAGCGTGCGACTACCCTACGAGCAGTACTTC. This codes for CASSVRLPYEQYF.

This clone was found many times. The chain is built from TRBV4-3 and TRBJ2-5; no firm D call. CDR1 and CDR2 from the germline V gene are LGHNA and YSLEER. V was trimmed by 0 bases and J by 5 bases, leaving 16 bases between them. The CDR3 totals 16 residues. CDR3 loop: CASSQDSRVQGETQYF. Here the CDR3 DNA reads TGCGCCAGCAGCCAAGATAGTAGGGTACAAGGGGAGACCCAGTACTTC.

This clone was detected many times. The gene calls are TRBV27 and TRBJ1-1; 7 bases align to TRBD1. This CDR3 spans 12 amino acids. Germline CDR1 and CDR2: MNHEY and SMNVEV (reference sequence). Trimming at V came to 4 bases and at J to 11 bases, leaving 7 bases not matched to a gene. The CDR3 loop is CASSSLIGGAFF. The CDR3 DNA reads as TGTGCCAGCAGTTCCCTCATAGGGGGCGCTTTCTTT.

Comment on this clone: A much larger clonotype is one base distant, so this may be a read error. This chain joins TRBV20-1 and TRBJ1-1; D gene ambiguous. Germline values: CDR1 DFQATT, CDR2 SNEGSKA (reference sequence). The length of the CDR3 is 14 residues. The V and J ends lost 3 bases and 6 bases respectively, with 17 bases between them. CDR3 nucleotide sequence: TGCAGTGCTAGGGCATGGCATCCCCTTGCTGAAGCTTTCTTT. It encodes CSARAWHPLAEAFF.

In this sample, this clone turned up many times. The CDR3 bases are TGTGCCAGCAGCCCCCCGAAGAGAGCCCAGTACTTC. Translation: CASSPPKRAQYF. V gene TRBV28 combines with J gene TRBJ2-5; unclear D gene. The CDR3 loop spans 12 amino acids. Germline V lookup: CDR1 MDHEN, CDR2 SYDVKM. Trimming took 6 bases from V and 9 from J, leaving 14 bases between them.

This clone was recorded many times. The rearrangement uses TRBV28 and TRBJ1-2; 12 bases are a match to TRBD1. The V segment lost 2 bases and the J segment 4 bases; nucleotides outside the gene matches: 8. Germline V gives CDR1 MDHEN, CDR2 SYDVKM. The CDR3 contains 17 residues. The CDR3 bases are TGTGCCAGCAGTTTAGGGGACAGGGGGCGGTTTTTCTATGGCTACACCTTC. Translation: CASSLGDRGRFFYGYTF.

As concerns this clone: Given a much more abundant clone one base away, this may be a read error. The chain recombines TRBV20-1 with TRBJ2-5; D might be TRBD1 (5 bases). Germline lookup yields CDR1 DFQATT and CDR2 SNEGSKA (reference sequence). The CDR3 totals 12 residues. The CDR3 sequence is CSAATDQGTQYF. CDR3 coding DNA: TGCAGTGCCGCGACAGACCAAGGGACCCAGTACTTC.

The sample holds many counts of this clone. The genes are TRBV4-2 and TRBJ2-5, with a tentative D call TRBD1 (6 bases). The germline V gene has CDR1 LGHNA and CDR2 YNFKEQ. V lost 3 bases to trimming and J lost 2 bases, with 7 bases between them. The CDR3 consists of 13 residues. CDR3 loop: CASSQGQQETQYF. In nucleotides, the CDR3 is TGTGCCAGCAGCCAGGGACAACAAGAGACCCAGTACTTC.